The subject of this entry is one T cell receptor (beta chain). The data are from a study of blood T cell repertoires in COVID-19. Data came from immunoSEQ multiplex PCR; TCRdb stores just in-frame clones and leaves some out. The sample holds hundreds of thousands of clones, about nine tenths seen once. The sequenced material came from peripheral blood. This receptor was identified in a man in his sixties who had recovered from COVID-19.

Written as DNA, the CDR3 is TGCGCCAGCAGTGAGTCGATTGTGGCTAGCCATAACTACAATGAGCAGTTCTTC. Translating it yields CASSESIVASHNYNEQFF. The chain employs TRBV10-2 and TRBJ2-1; tentatively, D is TRBD2 (5 bases). The CDR3 covers 18 residues. V gave up 0 bases and J gave up 3 bases, with 18 bases separating them. In germline, CDR1 is WSHSY, CDR2 SAAADI.